These T cell receptor beta chains were read from a single sample in a study of T cell changes during pregnancy in multiple sclerosis. TCRdb keeps only in-frame clones here, not all; method: immunoSEQ multiplex PCR. The table has roughly 88,000 clones, around 90% seen once. Sequencing used peripheral blood, obtained in the first trimester of pregnancy. These TCRs come from a female donor with multiple sclerosis, enrolled in a pregnancy study. Each CDR3 is given with its conserved first and last residue. The order of the fields is D gene, CDR3 length, clone size, J gene, V gene, CDR3 protein, CDR3 DNA. D genes are given only for firm matches. The size of a clone is reported for some rows only, either as once, few or many, or as a class for expanded clones.

>TRBD2|15|NA|TRBJ2-1|TRBV10-2
CASSDGTSGSFEQFF
TGCGCCAGCAGCGATGGGACTAGCGGATCCTTCGAGCAGTTCTTC
>TRBD1|15|NA|TRBJ1-3|TRBV4-1
CASSRADRGRNTIYF
TGCGCCAGCAGCCGGGCGGACAGGGGGCGAAACACCATATATTTT
>NA|14|NA|TRBJ1-1|TRBV29-1
CSVEKESMNTEAFF
TGCAGCGTTGAGAAGGAGTCGATGAACACTGAAGCTTTCTTT
>NA|15|NA|TRBJ2-5|TRBV21-1
CASSSRDPLRESQYF
TGTGCCAGCAGCAGCCGGGACCCCCTCCGGGAGAGCCAGTACTTC
>NA|13|NA|TRBJ2-1|TRBV27
CASSTGIHNEQFF
TGTGCCAGCTCCACAGGGATTCACAATGAGCAGTTCTTC
>TRBD2|16|NA|TRBJ2-7|TRBV4-1
CASSHPSGGRSYEQYF
TGCGCCAGCAGCCATCCCTCGGGGGGGCGCTCCTACGAGCAGTACTTC
>TRBD1|13|NA|TRBJ1-1|TRBV5-6
CASSSTGPPEAFF
TGTGCCAGCAGCTCGACAGGGCCCCCTGAAGCTTTCTTT
>TRBD2|14|NA|TRBJ2-1|TRBV28
CASRTSGSRNEQFF
TGTGCCAGCAGAACTAGCGGGAGCCGCAATGAGCAGTTCTTC
>TRBD2|13|NA|TRBJ2-7|TRBV2
CASGTSDSYEQYF
TGTGCCAGCGGGACTAGCGACTCCTACGAGCAGTACTTC
>TRBD2|15|NA|TRBJ2-1|TRBV5-4
CASSAGLAGVNEQFF
TGTGCCAGCAGCGCTGGACTAGCGGGGGTCAATGAACAGTTCTTC
>TRBD1|14|once|TRBJ1-2|TRBV6-4
CASSDSGQGGRYTF
TGTGCCAGCAGTGACTCGGGACAGGGAGGTCGCTACACCTTC
>NA|13|NA|TRBJ1-5|TRBV5-4
CASSLSPHQPQHF
TGTGCCAGCAGCTTGAGCCCCCATCAGCCCCAGCATTTT
>TRBD1|16|once|TRBJ1-2|TRBV18
CASSPGTGEVGYGYTF
TGTGCCAGCTCACCAGGGACAGGGGAGGTGGGCTATGGCTACACCTTC
>NA|16|few|TRBJ1-1|TRBV4-1
CASSQVLGQSNTEAFF
TGCGCCAGCAGCCAAGTCCTCGGACAGTCGAACACTGAAGCTTTCTTT
>NA|14|NA|TRBJ2-7|TRBV9
CASSASGFSYEQYF
TGTGCCAGCAGCGCCTCAGGGTTCTCCTACGAGCAGTACTTC
>TRBD1|14|NA|TRBJ2-7|TRBV25-1
CASSADRGGYEQYF
TGTGCCAGCAGTGCCGACAGGGGCGGGTACGAGCAGTACTTC
>NA|14|NA|TRBJ1-1|TRBV9
CASSAMGLNTEAFF
TGTGCCAGCAGCGCCATGGGGCTGAACACTGAAGCTTTCTTT
>TRBD2|16|NA|TRBJ2-1|TRBV7-7
CASSLGVSGSWNEQFF
TGTGCCAGCAGCTTAGGTGTTAGCGGGAGTTGGAATGAGCAGTTCTTC
>TRBD1|14|once|TRBJ2-7|TRBV15
CATSSRDRKYEQYF
TGTGCCACCAGCAGCAGGGACAGAAAATACGAGCAGTACTTC
>NA|9|NA|TRBJ1-1|TRBV6-4
CASPTQAFF
TGTGCCAGCCCGACTCAAGCTTTCTTT
>TRBD1|15|NA|TRBJ2-7|TRBV28
CASSRSGTGEDEQYF
TGTGCCAGCAGTCGATCCGGGACAGGGGAAGACGAGCAGTACTTC
>TRBD2|17|NA|TRBJ2-1|TRBV7-9
CASSFPGLAVTRNEQFF
TGTGCCAGCAGCTTTCCCGGACTAGCGGTTACCCGGAATGAGCAGTTCTTC
>TRBD1|17|NA|TRBJ2-7|TRBV7-9
CASSPRHWDRSSYEQYF
TGTGCCAGCAGCCCACGACACTGGGACAGAAGCTCCTACGAGCAGTACTTC
>TRBD2|17|NA|TRBJ2-7|TRBV4-1
CASSHFPGLAGVVEQYF
TGCGCCAGCAGCCATTTCCCGGGACTAGCGGGAGTGGTCGAGCAGTACTTC